This entry is about one T cell receptor (beta chain). RNA extraction was followed by reverse transcription into cDNA, which acted as the sequencing template. The repertoire was sequenced with immunoSEQ multiplex PCR; TCRdb's copy has only in-frame clones and lacks some. The sample consists of 110,000 or so clones, around two fifths of them appearing once. The data originate from a study of CD8+ T cells in alopecia areata. The source of this sequence is a human donor with alopecia areata. The sequenced sample was CD4+ T cells sorted from blood.

CDR3 nucleotides: TGCAGCGTTGCTTCCGGACTAGCGGGTGGAAGCACAGATACGCAGTATTTT. This codes for CSVASGLAGGSTDTQYF. The chain joins TRBV29-1 to TRBJ2-3, with 11 bases that match TRBD2. There are 17 residues in the CDR3. Trimming at V came to 4 bases and at J to 0 bases, leaving 9 bases not matched to a gene. Germline-derived CDR1 and CDR2 are SQVTM and ANQGSEA.